These 29 T cell receptor beta chains originate from one sample sequenced in a study of CD8+ T cells in alopecia areata. Once RNA had been extracted, it was reverse transcribed into cDNA to act as the sequencing template. The protocol was immunoSEQ multiplex PCR, while the TCRdb copy is restricted to in-frame clones and leaves out a portion. The sample includes around 97,000 clones, about nine tenths of them seen just once. Noted treatment: oral pan-JAK inhibitor, 5-10 mg twice daily. Sequences were derived from CD8+ T cells sorted from blood, sampled at week 34, from a patient treated with tofacitinib. The receptor set was obtained from a human donor with alopecia areata.

This clone has just one count. The chain joins TRBV19 to TRBJ1-1; D gene ambiguous. V lost 3 bases and J lost 0, with 11 bases in between. Germline V gene sequence: CDR1 LNHDA, CDR2 SQIVND (reference sequence). This CDR3 has 15 residues. The CDR3 region has the DNA TGTGCCAGTAGTATCTTTCAGGAAATGAACACTGAAGCTTTCTTT. It codes for CASSIFQEMNTEAFF.

V is TRBV13 and J is TRBJ2-2; 11 bases map to TRBD2. Trimming at V came to 5 bases and at J to 0 bases, leaving 8 bases not matched to a gene. This CDR3 has 18 amino acids. The germline V gene encodes CDR1 PRHDT and CDR2 FYEKMQ (reference sequence). The CDR3 bases are TGTGCCAGCAGCCCCCGGGATAGCGGGGGGGCGAACACCGGGGAGCTGTTTTTT. As protein: CASSPRDSGGANTGELFF.

V gene TRBV18 combines with J gene TRBJ2-4; D is possibly TRBD1 (6 bases). This CDR3 comprises 18 residues. Germline CDR1 KGHSH, CDR2 LQKENI. V was clipped by 3 bases and J by 1 base, with 19 bases between them. CDR3 protein: CASSPRDTPGPAKNIQYF. The CDR3 DNA sequence: TGTGCCAGCTCACCTAGGGACACCCCGGGGCCGGCCAAAAACATTCAGTACTTC.

This sequence joins TRBV4-1 and TRBJ2-2; tentative D call: TRBD2 (6 bases). Trimming took off 1 base at V and 8 bases at J, with 8 bases between the two ends. This CDR3 region has 13 residues. The germline CDR1 and CDR2 sequences are MGHRA and YSYEKL. The CDR3 region is CASSQARGGELFF. CDR3 DNA sequence: TGCGCCAGCAGCCAAGCGCGGGGTGGGGAGCTGTTTTTT.

The J gene is TRBJ2-4, the V gene TRBV4-1; the match to TRBD2 covers 11 bases. Germline CDR1 is MGHRA and CDR2 is YSYEKL. V gave up 1 base and J gave up 3 bases; unmatched junction bases: 8. The CDR3 spans 18 residues. The CDR3 nucleotides read TGCGCCAGCAGCCAAGGCCCTATAGCGGGAGGGGTCAAAAACATTCAGTACTTC. Protein: CASSQGPIAGGVKNIQYF.

The V gene is TRBV4-1, the J gene TRBJ1-3, with D perhaps TRBD1 (5 bases). Trimming cost V 0 bases and J 11 bases, with 20 bases left between them. The CDR3 length is 16 residues. Germline V gene sequence: CDR1 MGHRA, CDR2 YSYEKL. This CDR3 is CASSQEVQVKIVAIYF. CDR3 coding DNA: TGCGCCAGCAGCCAAGAAGTACAGGTGAAAATTGTCGCCATATATTTT.

The chain links TRBV27 to TRBJ2-7; TRBD2 might be the D (6 bases). This CDR3 is 11 amino acids long. CDR1 is MNHEY and CDR2 is SMNVEV in the germline V gene (reference sequence). Trimming pared 5 bases from V and 4 bases from J, leaving 6 bases between. DNA of the CDR3: TGTGCCAGCAGTGCGGGGTACGAGCAGTACTTC. Amino acid sequence: CASSAGYEQYF.

This clone was detected once. The chain employs TRBV7-2 and TRBJ2-3, with TRBD2 matching over 7 bases. Germline V gene lookup returns CDR1 SGHTA and CDR2 FQGNSA. J gave up 3 bases and V 4 bases, and 13 bases lay outside the gene matches. CDR3 size: 17 residues. CDR3 sequence reads: CASSSPRAGEGTDTQYF. In nucleotides, the CDR3 is TGTGCCAGCAGCTCACCGCGGGCGGGGGAAGGTACAGATACGCAGTATTTT.

This chain connects TRBV27 to TRBJ2-6; 9 bases align to TRBD2. The junction had 2 bases not matched to a gene; V was cut back by 6 bases and J by 2 bases. This CDR3 is built from 15 residues. Germline V lookup: CDR1 MNHEY, CDR2 SMNVEV (reference sequence). The CDR3 bases are TGTGCCAGCAGGCTAGCGGGACCTGGGGCCAACGTCCTGACTTTC. It specifies CASRLAGPGANVLTF.

The gene calls are TRBV29-1 and TRBJ1-2, with 10 bases matching TRBD1. Germline V gene lookup returns CDR1 SQVTM and CDR2 ANQGSEA. The CDR3 runs 15 residues. J gave up 3 bases and V 1 base, and 5 bases lay outside the gene matches. CDR3 nucleotides: TGCAGCGTTGAAGGACAGGGGGCAAGTTACTATGGCTACACCTTC. Protein: CSVEGQGASYYGYTF.

The chain carries TRBV25-1 and TRBJ1-2, with D uncertain. The germline CDR1 and CDR2 sequences are MGHDK and SYGVNS. This CDR3 has 13 residues. The V gene lost 1 base and the J gene lost 7 bases, with 10 bases spanning the gap. CDR3: CASSESRGSGYTF. CDR3 DNA: TGTGCCAGCAGTGAATCCCGGGGTTCTGGCTACACCTTC.

V is TRBV11-1 and J is TRBJ2-7, with a weak D call TRBD1 (6 bases). Deletions cut 5 bases from V and 2 bases from J, with 10 bases between. Germline V gene sequence: CDR1 SGHAT, CDR2 FQDESV (reference sequence). This CDR3 is built from 13 residues. This CDR3 is CASSIGGTYEQYF. The DNA for the CDR3 is TGTGCCAGCAGCATAGGGGGAACCTACGAGCAGTACTTC.

This rearrangement joins TRBV30 to TRBJ1-4, with D perhaps TRBD1 (5 bases). V was pared by 3 bases and J by 8 bases, with 19 bases between. Germline loops: CDR1 GTSNPN, CDR2 SVGIG (reference sequence). This CDR3 contains 15 residues. The CDR3 sequence is CAWSPLRGVEEKLFF. CDR3 bases: TGTGCCTGGAGCCCCCTACGAGGGGTAGAGGAAAAACTGTTTTTT.

This rearrangement joins TRBV14 to TRBJ2-3, with 8 bases lining up with TRBD1. Germline CDR1 is SGHDN and CDR2 is FVKESK. V gave up 0 bases and J gave up 11 bases; unmatched junction bases: 7. CDR3 size: 14 residues. The CDR3 is CASSQETGARRQYF. The CDR3 DNA reads TGTGCCAGCAGCCAAGAGACAGGGGCCCGCAGGCAGTATTTT. Filled out from reference TRBV14 and TRBJ2-3, the complete variable domain reads EAGVTQFPSHSVIEKGQTVTLRCDPISGHDNLYWYRRVMGKEIKFLLHFVKESKQDESGMPNNRFLAERTGGTYSTLKVQPAELEDSGVYFCASSQETGARRQYFGPGTRLTVL.

V gene TRBV27 combines with J gene TRBJ1-5, with D possibly being TRBD1 (6 bases). CDR1 and CDR2 (germline): MNHEY, SMNVEV (reference sequence). The CDR3 extends over 15 amino acids. The V gene lost 4 bases and the J gene lost 0 bases, with 10 bases spanning the gap. This chain's CDR3 is CASSSRQASNQPQHF. CDR3 nucleotide sequence: TGTGCCAGCAGTTCGAGACAGGCTAGCAATCAGCCCCAGCATTTT.

This rearrangement joins TRBV30 to TRBJ2-7, with D possibly matching TRBD1 (6 bases). V was pared by 4 bases and J by 5 bases, with 12 bases between. Germline lookup yields CDR1 GTSNPN and CDR2 SVGIG (reference sequence). The CDR3 consists of 12 residues. This chain's CDR3 is CAWTADRNEQYF. Written as DNA, the CDR3 is TGTGCCTGGACTGCGGACAGAAACGAGCAGTACTTC.

The genes are TRBV29-1 and TRBJ2-7; TRBD1 aligns across 9 bases. The CDR3 length is 10 residues. Germline trimming cut 6 bases from V and 7 bases from J; bases unmatched to any gene: 1. CDR1 is SQVTM and CDR2 is ANQGSEA in the germline V gene. CDR3 nucleotide sequence: TGCAGCGTGACAGGGGGTGAGCAGTACTTC. Residues: CSVTGGEQYF.

The chain joins TRBV15 to TRBJ2-7, with a possible D match to TRBD2 (5 bases). Germline CDR1 LNHNV, CDR2 YYDKDF (reference sequence). The CDR3 is made up of 13 amino acids. Trimming pared 5 bases from V and 2 bases from J, leaving 10 bases between. The chain's CDR3 is CATSPDFPYEQYF. The CDR3 DNA follows: TGTGCCACCAGCCCGGACTTTCCCTACGAGCAGTACTTC.

This sequence joins TRBV2 and TRBJ2-7; no clear D. With 7 bases removed from V and 0 bases from J, the gap between germline ends came to 10 bases. CDR3 length: 13 residues. Germline CDR1 is SNHLY and CDR2 is FYNNEI. The CDR3 nucleotides read TGTGCCAGCATATCCCCTACCTCCTACGAGCAGTACTTC. Translated: CASISPTSYEQYF.

This sequence joins TRBV29-1 and TRBJ1-1; D gene ambiguous. Trimming cost V 8 bases and J 4 bases, with 20 bases left between them. Looked up from germline, CDR1 is SQVTM and CDR2 is ANQGSEA. The CDR3 runs 14 residues. The CDR3 DNA reads TGCAGCCCTCACGATGCTGGGGTTGGCACTGAAGCTTTCTTT. Translating gives CSPHDAGVGTEAFF.

This chain connects TRBV25-1 to TRBJ2-3, with 7 bases lining up with TRBD2. CDR3 length: 16 amino acids. Germline-derived CDR1 and CDR2 are MGHDK and SYGVNS. V was pared by 3 bases and J by 2 bases, with 8 bases of the junction left unmatched. CDR3 DNA: TGTGCCAGCAGTGAGGGAAGACTAGCTTTCACAGATACGCAGTATTTT. This sequence encodes CASSEGRLAFTDTQYF.

This clone was observed a handful of times. The V and J genes are TRBV19 and TRBJ2-7, with 9 bases that match TRBD1. CDR3 length equals 13 residues. Germline CDR1 LNHDA, CDR2 SQIVND (reference sequence). The junction had 6 bases not matched to a gene; V was cut back by 6 bases and J by 6 bases. DNA for the CDR3: TGTGCCAGTAGCCCGGGACAGGGCTTCGAGCAGTACTTC. Protein product: CASSPGQGFEQYF.

The rearrangement links TRBV9 to TRBJ2-5; D not certain. Trimming left V 0 bases short and J 9 bases short, with 12 bases between. The V gene's germline CDR1 is SGDLS and CDR2 YYNGEE. This CDR3 region has 13 residues. The DNA for the CDR3 is TGTGCCAGCAGCGTAGATTCCTCCTTAGCCCAGTACTTC. Translating gives CASSVDSSLAQYF.

This chain joins TRBV25-1 and TRBJ2-3; TRBD1 aligns across 11 bases. Trimming took 7 bases from V and 7 from J; bases not matched to a gene: 10. Germline CDR1 MGHDK, CDR2 SYGVNS. The CDR3 runs 15 residues. CDR3: CASKGTGGEGHTQYF. The CDR3 DNA reads TGTGCCAGCAAAGGGACAGGGGGTGAGGGCCATACGCAGTATTTT.

This clone was counted a single time. The V call is TRBV27, the J call TRBJ1-2, with D possibly TRBD1 on 5 matching bases. V dropped 5 bases and J dropped 8 bases, with 24 bases sitting between them. From germline, CDR1 is MNHEY and CDR2 SMNVEV (reference sequence). The CDR3 has 16 residues. DNA of the CDR3: TGTGCCAGCAGTCCTCCCCCCGGGAGGGGCCTAGGGGGCTACACCTTC. Translation: CASSPPPGRGLGGYTF.

The V call is TRBV5-4, the J call TRBJ2-7; the D is unclear. The CDR3 extends over 14 amino acids. V was cut by 2 bases and J by 3 bases, with 12 bases left in between. Germline V gene data show CDR1 as SGHNT and CDR2 as YYREEE (reference sequence). The CDR3 DNA is TGTGCCAGCAGCTTTTCCGGAATAAACTACGAGCAGTACTTC. This encodes CASSFSGINYEQYF.

The chain carries TRBV5-1 and TRBJ2-7; tentatively, D is TRBD2 (5 bases). CDR1 and CDR2 from the germline V gene are SGHRS and YFSETQ. With 0 bases removed from V and 4 bases from J, the gap between germline ends came to 11 bases. This CDR3 has 14 amino acids. CDR3 nucleotide sequence: TGCGCCAGCAGCTTGGAGGTCGGAGGTTACGAGCAGTACTTC. Translated, it gives CASSLEVGGYEQYF.

This chain links TRBV29-1 with TRBJ1-2; no reliable D call. Germline values: CDR1 SQVTM, CDR2 ANQGSEA. The CDR3 has 11 residues. V dropped 7 bases and J dropped 8 bases, with 14 bases sitting between them. Written as DNA, the CDR3 is TGCAGCGGGTGGCCGGTGGAGGGCTACACCTTC. Its translation: CSGWPVEGYTF.

The chain links TRBV29-1 to TRBJ2-2; D is perhaps TRBD1 (5 bases). Trimming shortened V by 1 base and J by 3 bases, and 15 bases separated the two germline ends. Germline V CDR1 and CDR2: SQVTM, ANQGSEA. This CDR3 has 16 amino acids. The chain's CDR3 is CSVEAGAGLDTGELFF. Written as DNA, the CDR3 is TGCAGCGTTGAAGCTGGGGCAGGGCTGGACACCGGGGAGCTGTTTTTT.